This TCR beta chain was retrieved from a study of response to subunit inactivated influenza vaccine. Findings and caveats of the study: The study's authors posited that every seasonal influenza vaccination enlists few new T cells.

V dropped 1 base and J dropped 1; count of bases not matched to a gene: 4. Germline assignment: CDR1 LGHNA and CDR2 YNFKEQ. The CDR3 spans 16 residues. TCRdb re-called the RT-PCR reads through MiXCR, storing one row per CDR3 protein. The sample lists hundreds of thousands of distinct CDR3 sequences; 25% were seen once. This clonotype was seen more than once but under ten times. Its antigen is not identified. Specimen: CD4+ T cells sorted from PBMCs, collected 4 to 6 days after vaccination. V gene TRBV4-2 combines with J gene TRBJ2-7; 10 bases are a match to TRBD1. This sequence was found in a middle-aged man who received an inactivated influenza vaccine. The CDR3 coding sequence is TGTGCCAGCAGCCAAGGGACAGGGGGTTTTTCCTACGAGCAGTACTTC. It encodes CASSQGTGGFSYEQYF.